These T cell receptor beta chains were read from a single sample in a study of human T cells and chemical hapten exposure. TCRdb processed the RACE reads anew with MiXCR; each CDR3 protein has one entry. The data contain roughly 180,000 distinct CDR3 sequences, roughly 14% of them seen just once; the ten biggest clones take up 1.5% to 2%. The input for sequencing was whole blood, taken in connection with sensitization to the hapten diphenylcyclopropenone (DPC). The origin of the receptors is a woman in her 30s with alopecia areata. Some clones in this sample may be carry-over from other donors' samples. The CDR3 runs from the conserved cysteine through the conserved F or W. Each record gives: clone size, V gene, CDR3 protein. A row's size may be missing; if present it is once, few, many or a size class.

NA | TRBV7-2 | CASSFQTSGSDEQFF
many | TRBV24-1 | CAITGAGDEQFF
few | TRBV5-1 | CASSLLAGVNTGELFF
NA | TRBV7-9 | CASSSTYSYGYTF
many | TRBV25-1 | CASSGRVRDEKLFF
few | TRBV10-3 | CAISGGGTIRNEQFF
NA | TRBV11-3 | CASSPGQGEAGELFF
few | TRBV18 | CASSSRLDFTSTDTQYF
few | TRBV6-2/TRBV6-3 | CASSPWGPRSGANVLTF
NA | TRBV28 | CASSLAGTGEYEQYF
NA | TRBV28 | CASSLARYGYTF
few | TRBV4-1 | CASSPDLQGYEQYF
NA | TRBV7-9 | CASSSQYSYEQYF
few | TRBV20-1 | CSASRGEGNEQFF
few | TRBV4-3 | CASSQNSGDYEQYF
many | TRBV6-2/TRBV6-3 | CASSYYGLAGPDTQYF
NA | TRBV21-1 | CASNPRRGPRNEQFF
many | TRBV7-2 | CASSLQLKAGGQETQYF
many | TRBV7-8 | CASSLGETEAFF
NA | TRBV5-1 | CASSWGQGFGTEAFF
many | TRBV6-2/TRBV6-3 | CASSRGHYGYTF
many | TRBV7-9 | CASSLGEAGDQPQHF
NA | TRBV7-9 | CASSSGKSTDTQYF
NA | TRBV11-2 | CASSSGLAGYTDTQYF
few | TRBV2 | CASKRGPEAFF
NA | TRBV11-3 | CASSLRLALETQYF
many | TRBV7-9 | CASSLLSGMEAFF
NA | TRBV28 | CASRGQSYEQYF
few | TRBV2 | CASKRGQGGRDFNQPQHF
few | TRBV15 | CATSREQYSNQPQHF
many | TRBV4-3 | CASSQWGTSGSYNEQFF
many | TRBV7-3 | CASSLTGGSHSPLHF
NA | TRBV28 | CASSPGQGSREQYF
many | TRBV7-8 | CASSPHNRVIADTQYF
NA | TRBV2 | CASNGPPRSYNEQFF
NA | TRBV28 | CASSLVGLGSPLHF
NA | TRBV5-1 | CASRGGDGNPSPLHF
NA | TRBV6-2/TRBV6-3 | CASSDFQGNTEAFF
NA | TRBV2 | CASSESAGIGPQHF
many | TRBV28 | CASSLSPGQVNTEAFF
many | TRBV20-1 | CSANEARGWNTEAFF
NA | TRBV12-5 | CASGTHAANANTGELFF
NA | TRBV4-3 | CASSQEGLSTDTQYF
NA | TRBV7-9 | CASSLDPGQAHEQYF
NA | TRBV29-1 | CSSRTGDNEQFF
few | TRBV7-2 | CASSLGGSRYEQYF
few | TRBV9 | CASSVGGQGSYEQYF
NA | TRBV6-6 | CASTPTGPTDTQYF
many | TRBV2 | CASKLPGTGGPEAFF
NA | TRBV2 | CSSDLTGPPGELFF
NA | TRBV5-1 | CASSLAGAVSGPQHF
NA | TRBV7-2 | CASSFSGGANVLTF
few | TRBV24-1 | CATSDPGPKGYNEQFF